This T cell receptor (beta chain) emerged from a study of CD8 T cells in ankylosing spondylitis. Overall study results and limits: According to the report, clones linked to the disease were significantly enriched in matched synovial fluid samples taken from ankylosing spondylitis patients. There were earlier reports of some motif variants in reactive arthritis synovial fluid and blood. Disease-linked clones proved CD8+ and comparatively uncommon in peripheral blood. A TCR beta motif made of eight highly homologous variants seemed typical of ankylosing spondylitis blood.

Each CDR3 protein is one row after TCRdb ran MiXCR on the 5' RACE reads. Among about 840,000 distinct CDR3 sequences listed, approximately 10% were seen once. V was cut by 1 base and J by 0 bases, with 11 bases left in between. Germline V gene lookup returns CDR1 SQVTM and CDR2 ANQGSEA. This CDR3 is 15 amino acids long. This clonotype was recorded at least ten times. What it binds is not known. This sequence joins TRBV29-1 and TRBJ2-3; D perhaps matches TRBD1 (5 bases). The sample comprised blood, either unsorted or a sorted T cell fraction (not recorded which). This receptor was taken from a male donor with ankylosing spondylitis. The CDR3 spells CSVEGGQYSTDTQYF. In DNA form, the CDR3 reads TGCAGCGTTGAAGGGGGCCAGTACAGCACAGATACGCAGTATTTT.